This T cell receptor beta chain comes out of a study of blood T cell repertoires in COVID-19. The wider study: The analysed material was cDNA or gDNA that came from T cells, B-cell-depleted T cells, or PBMCs.

This clone was seen only once. Sequenced by immunoSEQ multiplex PCR; TCRdb stores in-frame clones only, minus some. The repertoire holds over 85,000 clones, about 85% seen once, with over 35% in the top ten. Germline V gives CDR1 KGHSH, CDR2 LQKENI. V dropped 7 bases and J dropped 0 bases, with 19 bases sitting between them. The CDR3 loop spans 17 amino acids. This receptor was taken from an elderly man with acute or convalescent COVID-19. Material: peripheral blood. The V gene is TRBV18, the J gene TRBJ2-1, with a weak D call TRBD1 (5 bases). In DNA, the CDR3 is TGTGCCAGCTTTCCCCTGTTTGGGGCGATCTCCTACAATGAGCAGTTCTTC. This encodes CASFPLFGAISYNEQFF. The variable domain in full, completed from reference TRBV18 and TRBJ2-1, reads NAGVMQNPRHLVRRRGQEARLRCSPMKGHSHVYWYRQLPEEGLKFMVYLQKENIIDESGMPKERFSAEFPKEGPSILRIQQVVRGDSAAYFCASFPLFGAISYNEQFFGPGTRLTVL.